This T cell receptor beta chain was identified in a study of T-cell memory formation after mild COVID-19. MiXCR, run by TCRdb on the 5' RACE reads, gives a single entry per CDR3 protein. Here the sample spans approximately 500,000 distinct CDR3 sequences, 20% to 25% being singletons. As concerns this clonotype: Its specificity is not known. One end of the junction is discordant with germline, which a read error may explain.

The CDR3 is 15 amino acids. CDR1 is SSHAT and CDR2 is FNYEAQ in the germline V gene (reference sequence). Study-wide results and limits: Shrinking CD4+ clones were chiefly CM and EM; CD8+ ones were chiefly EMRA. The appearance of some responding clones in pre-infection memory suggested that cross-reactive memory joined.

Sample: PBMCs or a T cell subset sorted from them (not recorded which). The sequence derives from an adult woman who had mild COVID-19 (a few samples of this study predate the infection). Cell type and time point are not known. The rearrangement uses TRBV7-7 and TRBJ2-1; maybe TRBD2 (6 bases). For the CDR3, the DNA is TGTGCTAGCAGCTTAGTGGGGGGTGCGTCGAATGAGCAGTTCTTC. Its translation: CASSLVGGASNEQFF. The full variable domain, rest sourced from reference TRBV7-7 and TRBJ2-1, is GAGVSQSPRYKVTKRGQDVTLRCDPISSHATLYWYQQALGQGPEFLTYFNYEAQPDKSGLPSDRFSAERPEGSISTLTIQRTEQRDSAMYRCASSLVGGASNEQFFGPGTRLTVL.